This T cell receptor (beta chain) was identified during a study of T cells in Graves' hyperthyroidism and ophthalmopathy. The CDR3 regions of TCR beta were amplified from RNA transcripts. Using the HTBI primer set, a first-round RT-PCR was run on the TCR CDR3. MiXCR, applied by TCRdb to the multiplex PCR reads, yields one record per CDR3 protein. The data hold roughly 250,000 distinct CDR3 sequences, with over 15% observed a single time. Study results and limitations: Model predictions of ophthalmopathy came a median 6.5 months before onset. Ophthalmopathy and stable hyperthyroidism were separated by a 13 V-J model.

Uncontrolled infections, other autoimmune diseases, pregnancy or lactation led to exclusion of patients. This sample holds PBMCs from roughly 10 ml fresh peripheral blood. This clonotype was observed at least ten times. Its antigen is not known. This receptor was obtained from a woman between 18 and 29 years old with Graves' ophthalmopathy. Sequencing was performed on blood.

CDR3 sequence (DNA): TGTGCCAGCAGCTGGGACACCTCGAACACTGAAGCTTTCTTT. Translated, it gives CASSWDTSNTEAFF. V gene TRBV6-1 combines with J gene TRBJ1-1; D is possibly TRBD1 (6 bases). V lost 6 bases and J lost 1, with 12 bases in between. The CDR3 length is 14 residues. Germline V gene data show CDR1 as MNHNS and CDR2 as SASEGT.